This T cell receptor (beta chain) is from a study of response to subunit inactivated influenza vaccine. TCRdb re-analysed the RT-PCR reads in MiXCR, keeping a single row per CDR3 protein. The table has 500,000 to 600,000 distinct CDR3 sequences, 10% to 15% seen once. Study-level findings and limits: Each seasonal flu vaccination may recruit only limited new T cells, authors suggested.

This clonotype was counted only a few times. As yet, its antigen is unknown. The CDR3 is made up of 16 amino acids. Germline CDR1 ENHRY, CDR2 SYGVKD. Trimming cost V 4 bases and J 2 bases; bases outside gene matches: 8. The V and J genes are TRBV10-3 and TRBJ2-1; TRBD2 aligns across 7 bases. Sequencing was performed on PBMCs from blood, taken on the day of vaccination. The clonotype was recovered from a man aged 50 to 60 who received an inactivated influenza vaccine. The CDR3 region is CAISVGVSGPYNEQFF. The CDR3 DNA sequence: TGTGCCATCAGTGTTGGTGTTAGCGGGCCCTACAATGAGCAGTTCTTC.